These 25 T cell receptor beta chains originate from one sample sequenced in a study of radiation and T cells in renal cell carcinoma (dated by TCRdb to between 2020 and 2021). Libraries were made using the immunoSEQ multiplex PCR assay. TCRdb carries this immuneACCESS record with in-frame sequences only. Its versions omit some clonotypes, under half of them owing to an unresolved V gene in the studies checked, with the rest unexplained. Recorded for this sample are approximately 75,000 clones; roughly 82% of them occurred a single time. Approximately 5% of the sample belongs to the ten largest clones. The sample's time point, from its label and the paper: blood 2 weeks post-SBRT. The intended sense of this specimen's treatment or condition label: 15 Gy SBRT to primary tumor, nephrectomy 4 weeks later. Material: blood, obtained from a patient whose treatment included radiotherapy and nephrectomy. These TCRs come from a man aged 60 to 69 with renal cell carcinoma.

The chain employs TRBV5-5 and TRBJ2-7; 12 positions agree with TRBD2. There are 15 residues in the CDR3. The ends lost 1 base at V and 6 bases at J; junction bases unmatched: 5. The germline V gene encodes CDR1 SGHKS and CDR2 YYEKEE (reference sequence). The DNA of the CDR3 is TGTGCCAGCAGCTTGACGCCTAGCGGGAGGGGCGAGCAGTACTTC. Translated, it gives CASSLTPSGRGEQYF.

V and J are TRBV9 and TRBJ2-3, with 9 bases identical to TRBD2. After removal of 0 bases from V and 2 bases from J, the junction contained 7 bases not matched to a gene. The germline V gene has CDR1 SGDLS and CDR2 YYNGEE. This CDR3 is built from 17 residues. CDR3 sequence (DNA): TGTGCCAGCAGCGTAGCTTCGGGACTAGCTTTCACAGATACGCAGTATTTT. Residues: CASSVASGLAFTDTQYF.

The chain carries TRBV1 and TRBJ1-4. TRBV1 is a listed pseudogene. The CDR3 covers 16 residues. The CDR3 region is CTSSQYTMRTNEKLFF. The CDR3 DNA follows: TGCACCAGCAGCCAATATACGATGAGAACTAATGAAAAACTGTTTTTT.

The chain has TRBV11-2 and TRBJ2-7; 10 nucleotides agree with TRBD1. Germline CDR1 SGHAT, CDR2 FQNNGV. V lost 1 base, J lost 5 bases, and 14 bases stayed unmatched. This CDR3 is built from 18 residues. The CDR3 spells CASSLVVWVGQGTHEQYF. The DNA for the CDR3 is TGTGCCAGCAGCTTAGTGGTATGGGTGGGACAGGGGACCCACGAGCAGTACTTC. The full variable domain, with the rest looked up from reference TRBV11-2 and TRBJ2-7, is EAGVAQSPRYKIIEKRQSVAFWCNPISGHATLYWYQQILGQGPKLLIQFQNNGVVDDSQLPKDRFSAERLKGVDSTLKIQPAKLEDSAVYLCASSLVVWVGQGTHEQYFGPGTRLTVT.

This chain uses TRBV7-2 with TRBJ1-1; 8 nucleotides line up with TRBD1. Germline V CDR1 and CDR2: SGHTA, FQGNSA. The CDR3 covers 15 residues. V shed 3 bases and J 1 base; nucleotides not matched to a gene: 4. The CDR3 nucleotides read TGTGCCAGCAGCTTCGGGGACAGGAGGAACACTGAAGCTTTCTTT. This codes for CASSFGDRRNTEAFF. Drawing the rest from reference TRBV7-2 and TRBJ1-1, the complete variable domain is GAGVSQSPSNKVTEKGKDVELRCDPISGHTALYWYRQSLGQGLEFLIYFQGNSAPDKSGLPSDRFSAERTGGSVSTLTIQRTQQEDSAVYLCASSFGDRRNTEAFFGQGTRLTVV.

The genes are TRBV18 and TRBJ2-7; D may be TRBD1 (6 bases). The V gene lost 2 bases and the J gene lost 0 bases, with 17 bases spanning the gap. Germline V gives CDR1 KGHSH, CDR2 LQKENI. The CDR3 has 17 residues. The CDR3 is CASSPRLRQGSSYEQYF. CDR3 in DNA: TGTGCCAGCTCACCAAGATTAAGGCAGGGGAGCTCCTACGAGCAGTACTTC.

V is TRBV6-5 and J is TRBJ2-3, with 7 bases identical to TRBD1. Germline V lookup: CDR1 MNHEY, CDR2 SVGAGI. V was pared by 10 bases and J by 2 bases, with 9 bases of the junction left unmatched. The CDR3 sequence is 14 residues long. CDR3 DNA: TGTGCCACCCGACAGGGTCATTCCACAGATACGCAGTATTTT. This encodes CATRQGHSTDTQYF.

CDR3 sequence reads: CAPGTGLADSYEQYF. CDR3 nucleotide sequence: TGTGCCCCGGGAACAGGACTAGCGGATTCCTACGAGCAGTACTTC. The chain combines TRBV15 with TRBJ2-7; 10 positions agree with TRBD2. The CDR3 length is 15 residues. Germline trimming cut 11 bases from V and 1 base from J; bases unmatched to any gene: 11. The germline CDR1 and CDR2 sequences are LNHNV and YYDKDF (reference sequence).

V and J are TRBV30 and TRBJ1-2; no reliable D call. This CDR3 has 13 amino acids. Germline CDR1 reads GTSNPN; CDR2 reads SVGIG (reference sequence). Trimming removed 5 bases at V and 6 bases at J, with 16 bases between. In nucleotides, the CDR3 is TGTGCCTGGGCGTATGCGGGGTCGGATGGCTACACCTTC. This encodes CAWAYAGSDGYTF.

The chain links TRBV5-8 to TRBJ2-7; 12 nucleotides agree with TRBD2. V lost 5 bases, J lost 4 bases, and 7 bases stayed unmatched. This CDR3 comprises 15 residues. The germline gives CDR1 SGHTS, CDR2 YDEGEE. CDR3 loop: CASRRLAGALYEQYF. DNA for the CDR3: TGTGCCAGCAGGCGACTAGCGGGAGCTTTGTACGAGCAGTACTTC.

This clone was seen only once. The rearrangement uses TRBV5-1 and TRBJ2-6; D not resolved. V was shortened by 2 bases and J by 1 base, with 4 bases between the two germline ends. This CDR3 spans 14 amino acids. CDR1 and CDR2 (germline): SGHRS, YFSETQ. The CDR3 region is CASSFLSGANVLTF. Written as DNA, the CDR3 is TGCGCCAGCAGCTTTTTATCTGGGGCCAACGTCCTGACTTTC. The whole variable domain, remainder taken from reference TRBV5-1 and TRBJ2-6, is KAGVTQTPRYLIKTRGQQVTLSCSPISGHRSVSWYQQTPGQGLQFLFEYFSETQRNKGNFPGRFSGRQFSNSRSEMNVSTLELGDSALYLCASSFLSGANVLTFGAGSRLTVL.

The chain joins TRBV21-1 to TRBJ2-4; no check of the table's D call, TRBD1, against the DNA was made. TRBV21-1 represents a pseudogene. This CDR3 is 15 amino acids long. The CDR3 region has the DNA TGTGCCAGCAGTACTCCGGGACACAACAAAAACATTCAGTACTTC. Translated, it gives CASSTPGHNKNIQYF.

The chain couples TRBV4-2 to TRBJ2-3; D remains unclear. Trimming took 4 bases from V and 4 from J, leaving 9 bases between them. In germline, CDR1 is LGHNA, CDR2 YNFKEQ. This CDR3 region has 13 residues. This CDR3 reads CASSPVAADTQYF. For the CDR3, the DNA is TGTGCCAGCAGCCCTGTAGCAGCAGATACGCAGTATTTT.

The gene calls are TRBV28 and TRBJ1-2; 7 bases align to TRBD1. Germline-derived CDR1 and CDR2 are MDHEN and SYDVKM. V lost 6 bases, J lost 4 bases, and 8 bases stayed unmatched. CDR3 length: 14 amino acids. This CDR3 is CASRLQGFPYGYTF. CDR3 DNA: TGTGCCAGCAGGTTACAGGGGTTCCCCTATGGCTACACCTTC.

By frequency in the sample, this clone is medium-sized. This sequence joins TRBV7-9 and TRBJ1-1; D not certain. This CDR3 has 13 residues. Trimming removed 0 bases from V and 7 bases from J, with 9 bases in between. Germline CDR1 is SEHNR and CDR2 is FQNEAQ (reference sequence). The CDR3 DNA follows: TGTGCCAGCAGCTTAGCCGGTCAGCTTGAAGCTTTCTTT. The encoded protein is CASSLAGQLEAFF. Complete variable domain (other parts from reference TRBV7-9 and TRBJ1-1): DTGVSQNPRHKITKRGQNVTFRCDPISEHNRLYWYRQTLGQGPEFLTYFQNEAQLEKSRLLSDRFSAERPKGSFSTLEIQRTEQGDSAMYLCASSLAGQLEAFFGQGTRLTVV.

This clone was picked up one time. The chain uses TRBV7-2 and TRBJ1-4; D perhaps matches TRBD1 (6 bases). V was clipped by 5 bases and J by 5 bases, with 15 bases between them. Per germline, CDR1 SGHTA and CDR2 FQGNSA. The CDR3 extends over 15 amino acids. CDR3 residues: CASSPAQGWNEKLFF. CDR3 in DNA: TGTGCCAGCAGCCCGGCTCAGGGGTGGAATGAAAAACTGTTTTTT.

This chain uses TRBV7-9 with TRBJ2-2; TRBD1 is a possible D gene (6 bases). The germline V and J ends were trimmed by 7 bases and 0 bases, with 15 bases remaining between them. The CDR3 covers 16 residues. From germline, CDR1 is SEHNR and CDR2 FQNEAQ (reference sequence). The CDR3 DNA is TGTGCCAGCATTCCACAGGGCCTCGCGAACACCGGGGAGCTGTTTTTT. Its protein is CASIPQGLANTGELFF.

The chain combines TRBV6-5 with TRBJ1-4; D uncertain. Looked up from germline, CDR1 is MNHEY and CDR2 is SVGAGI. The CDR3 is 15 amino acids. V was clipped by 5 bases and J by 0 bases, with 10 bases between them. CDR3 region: CASSPMVATNEKLFF. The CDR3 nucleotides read TGTGCCAGCAGTCCAATGGTTGCAACTAATGAAAAACTGTTTTTT.

As DNA, the CDR3 is TGTGCCAGCAGTTTTGGGGTACACGTCCTGACTTTC. This sequence encodes CASSFGVHVLTF. The chain is built from TRBV28 and TRBJ2-6, with unresolved D. The CDR3 has 12 residues. Germline assignment: CDR1 MDHEN and CDR2 SYDVKM. V gave up 3 bases and J gave up 11 bases, with 8 bases separating them.

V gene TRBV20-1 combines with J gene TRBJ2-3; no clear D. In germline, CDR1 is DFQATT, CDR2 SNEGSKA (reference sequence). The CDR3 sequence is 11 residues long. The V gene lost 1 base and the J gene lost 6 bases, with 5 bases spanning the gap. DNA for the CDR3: TGCAGTGCTAGAGTCCAGGATACGCAGTATTTT. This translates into CSARVQDTQYF.

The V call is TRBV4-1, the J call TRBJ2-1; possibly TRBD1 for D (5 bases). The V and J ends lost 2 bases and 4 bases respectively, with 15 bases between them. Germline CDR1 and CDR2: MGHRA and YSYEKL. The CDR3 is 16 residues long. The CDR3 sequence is CASSQLLVGLYNEQFF. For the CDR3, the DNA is TGCGCCAGCAGCCAACTCCTAGTGGGGCTTTACAATGAGCAGTTCTTC.

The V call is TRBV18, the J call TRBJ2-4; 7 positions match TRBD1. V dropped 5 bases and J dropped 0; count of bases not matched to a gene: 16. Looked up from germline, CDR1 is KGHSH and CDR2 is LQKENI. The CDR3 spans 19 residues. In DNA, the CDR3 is TGTGCCAGCTCAAAGGGACAGCTCAAGAGTGAGGTAGCCAAAAACATTCAGTACTTC. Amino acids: CASSKGQLKSEVAKNIQYF.

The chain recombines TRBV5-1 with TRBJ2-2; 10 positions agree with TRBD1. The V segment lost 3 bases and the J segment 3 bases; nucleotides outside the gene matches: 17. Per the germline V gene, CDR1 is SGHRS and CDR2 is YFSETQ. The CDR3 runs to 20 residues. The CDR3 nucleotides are TGCGCCAGCAGCTCGACAGGGGGCCTTGACGGGAGGGCCGACACCGGGGAGCTGTTTTTT. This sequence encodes CASSSTGGLDGRADTGELFF.

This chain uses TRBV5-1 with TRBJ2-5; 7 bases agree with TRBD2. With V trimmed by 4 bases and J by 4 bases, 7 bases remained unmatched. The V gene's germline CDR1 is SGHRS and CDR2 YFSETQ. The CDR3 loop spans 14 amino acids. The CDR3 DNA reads TGCGCCAGCAGCCCGACTAGCAAGCCAGAGACCCAGTACTTC. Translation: CASSPTSKPETQYF. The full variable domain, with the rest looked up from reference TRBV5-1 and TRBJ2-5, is KAGVTQTPRYLIKTRGQQVTLSCSPISGHRSVSWYQQTPGQGLQFLFEYFSETQRNKGNFPGRFSGRQFSNSRSEMNVSTLELGDSALYLCASSPTSKPETQYFGPGTRLLVL.

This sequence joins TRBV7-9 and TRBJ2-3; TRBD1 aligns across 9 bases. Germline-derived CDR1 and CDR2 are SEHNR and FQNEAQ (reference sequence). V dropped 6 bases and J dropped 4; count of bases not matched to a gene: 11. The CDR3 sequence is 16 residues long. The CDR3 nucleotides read TGTGCCAGCAGTCTTACCGGGACAGGGATCCCAGATACGCAGTATTTT. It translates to CASSLTGTGIPDTQYF.